This TCR beta chain is drawn from a study of cytomegalovirus exposure and HLA in healthy donors. Overall study context: Inside one of the first data releases sat about 91 million unique TCRs taken from HLA-typed donors. Genetic ancestry analysis placed over 65% of the 300 to 500 donors that were genotyped in the Caucasian-associated cluster. General study results and limits: Cytomegalovirus status was reportedly diagnosed by the classifier with high specificity and sensitivity.

13 Jbeta primers and 60 Vbeta primers were used for the PCR. This table comes from immunoSEQ multiplex PCR, and its TCRdb copy is limited to in-frame clones, with some not included. The sample has over 200,000 clones, approximately 80% seen once; the top ten hold about 0.6%. The length of the CDR3 is 13 amino acids, counting both ends. About this clone itself: Its antigen is undetermined. It is unclear where the CDR3 begins or ends on the DNA, so no DNA is shown, and the CDR3 is as TCRdb lists it.

This sequence originates from a woman in her thirties or forties in good health and CMV-seronegative. Material: PBMCs. V usage is TRBV5-3 and J usage is TRBJ2-7; the tabulated D call, TRBD1, remains unverified against the DNA. TRBV5-3 belongs to the ORF category, with a function that is uncertain. CDR3 loop: CARSVGQGAYKYF.